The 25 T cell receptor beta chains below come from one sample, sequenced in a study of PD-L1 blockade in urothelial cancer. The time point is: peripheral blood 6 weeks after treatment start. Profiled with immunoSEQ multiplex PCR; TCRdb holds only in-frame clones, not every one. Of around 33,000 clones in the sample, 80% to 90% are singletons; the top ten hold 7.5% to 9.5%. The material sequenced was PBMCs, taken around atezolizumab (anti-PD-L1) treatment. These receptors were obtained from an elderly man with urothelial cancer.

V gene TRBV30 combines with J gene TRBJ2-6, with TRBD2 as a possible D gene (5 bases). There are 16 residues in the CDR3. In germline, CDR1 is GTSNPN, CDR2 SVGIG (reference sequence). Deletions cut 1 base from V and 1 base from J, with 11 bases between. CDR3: CAWSGFSASGANVLTF. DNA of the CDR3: TGTGCCTGGAGTGGGTTTAGCGCTTCTGGGGCCAACGTCCTGACTTTC.

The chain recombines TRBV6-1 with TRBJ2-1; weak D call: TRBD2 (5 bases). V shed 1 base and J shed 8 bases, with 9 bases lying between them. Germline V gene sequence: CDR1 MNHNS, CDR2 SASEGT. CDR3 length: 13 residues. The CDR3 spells CASSEGWGDEQFF. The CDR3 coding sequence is TGTGCCAGCAGTGAAGGTTGGGGAGATGAGCAGTTCTTC.

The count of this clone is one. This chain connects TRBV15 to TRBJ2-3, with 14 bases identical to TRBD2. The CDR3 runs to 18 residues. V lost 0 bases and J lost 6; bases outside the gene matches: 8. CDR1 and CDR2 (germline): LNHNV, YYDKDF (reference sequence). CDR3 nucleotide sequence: TGTGCCACCAGCAGAGATCTGGGACTAGCGGGAGAGGAGGATACGCAGTATTTT. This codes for CATSRDLGLAGEEDTQYF.

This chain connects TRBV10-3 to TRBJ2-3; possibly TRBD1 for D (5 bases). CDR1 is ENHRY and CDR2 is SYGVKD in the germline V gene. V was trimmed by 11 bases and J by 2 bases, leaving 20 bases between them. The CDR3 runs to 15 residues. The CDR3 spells CASSSRDSPTDTQYF. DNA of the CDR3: TGTGCCTCCTCTTCCCGAGACAGCCCCACAGATACGCAGTATTTT.

This chain's CDR3 is CASSFGQVDEKLFF. The CDR3 coding sequence is TGTGCCAGCAGTTTCGGACAGGTAGATGAAAAACTGTTTTTT. The chain combines TRBV5-6 with TRBJ1-4; 7 nucleotides agree with TRBD1. The J segment lost 6 bases and the V segment lost 5 bases, leaving 7 bases of the junction unmatched. The germline V gene has CDR1 SGHDT and CDR2 YYEEEE. The CDR3 runs to 14 residues.

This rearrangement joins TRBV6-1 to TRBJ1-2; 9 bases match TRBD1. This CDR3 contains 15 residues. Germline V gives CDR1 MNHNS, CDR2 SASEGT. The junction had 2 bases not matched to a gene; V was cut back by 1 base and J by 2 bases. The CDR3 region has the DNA TGTGCCAGCAGTGAAGAAGGACAGGGGAACTATGGCTACACCTTC. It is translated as CASSEEGQGNYGYTF.

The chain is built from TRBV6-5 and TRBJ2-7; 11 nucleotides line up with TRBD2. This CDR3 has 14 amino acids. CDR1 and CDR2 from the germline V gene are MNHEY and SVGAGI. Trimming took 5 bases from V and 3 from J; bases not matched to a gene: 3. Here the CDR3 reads CASSRGLADYEQYF. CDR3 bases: TGTGCCAGCAGTCGGGGACTAGCGGACTACGAGCAGTACTTC.

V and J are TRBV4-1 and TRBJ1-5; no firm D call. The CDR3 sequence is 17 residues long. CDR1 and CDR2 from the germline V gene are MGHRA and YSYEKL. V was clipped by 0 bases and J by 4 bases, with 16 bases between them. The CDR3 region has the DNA TGCGCCAGCAGCCAAGATACGGGTCGAACAACAAATCAGCCCCAGCATTTT. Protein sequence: CASSQDTGRTTNQPQHF.

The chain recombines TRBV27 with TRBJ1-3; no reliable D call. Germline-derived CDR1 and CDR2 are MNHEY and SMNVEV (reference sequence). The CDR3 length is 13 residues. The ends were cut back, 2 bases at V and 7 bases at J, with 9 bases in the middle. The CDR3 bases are TGTGCCAGCAGTTTAGGCAAAAGTAACACCATATATTTT. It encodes CASSLGKSNTIYF.

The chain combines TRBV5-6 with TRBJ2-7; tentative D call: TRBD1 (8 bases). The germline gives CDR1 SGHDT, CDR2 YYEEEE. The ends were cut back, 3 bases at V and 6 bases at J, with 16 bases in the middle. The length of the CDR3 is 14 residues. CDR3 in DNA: TGTGCCAGCAGCTCCACAGGGGGAGGGGGCGAGCAGTACTTC. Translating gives CASSSTGGGGEQYF.

The CDR3 region has the DNA TGTGCCAGCCAGGGTAATAACTATGGCTACACCTTC. Translated: CASQGNNYGYTF. The V and J genes are TRBV25-1 and TRBJ1-2; D might be TRBD1 (5 bases). Germline V gene data show CDR1 as MGHDK and CDR2 as SYGVNS. The CDR3 consists of 12 residues. V was trimmed by 8 bases and J by 1 base, leaving 8 bases between them.

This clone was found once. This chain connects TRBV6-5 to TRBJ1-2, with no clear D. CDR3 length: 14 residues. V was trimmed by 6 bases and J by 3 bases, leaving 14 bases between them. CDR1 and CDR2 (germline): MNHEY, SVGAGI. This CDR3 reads CASSPFQPDYGYTF. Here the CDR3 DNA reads TGTGCCAGCAGCCCTTTCCAACCGGACTATGGCTACACCTTC.

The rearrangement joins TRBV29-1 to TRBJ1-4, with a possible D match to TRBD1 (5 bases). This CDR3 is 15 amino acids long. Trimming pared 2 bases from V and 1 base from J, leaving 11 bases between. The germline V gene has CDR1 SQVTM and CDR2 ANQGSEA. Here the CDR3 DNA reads TGCAGCGTTGAAACCTTCGGGGGAACTAATGAAAAACTGTTTTTT. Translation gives CSVETFGGTNEKLFF.

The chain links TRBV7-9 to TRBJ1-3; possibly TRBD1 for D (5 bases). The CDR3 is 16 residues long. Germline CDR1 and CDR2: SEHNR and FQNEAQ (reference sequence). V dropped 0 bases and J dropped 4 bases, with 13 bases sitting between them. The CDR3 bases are TGTGCCAGCAGCTTAGCGCGTGGAGGGGCCGGAAACACCATATATTTT. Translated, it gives CASSLARGGAGNTIYF. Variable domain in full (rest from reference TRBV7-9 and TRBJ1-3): DTGVSQNPRHKITKRGQNVTFRCDPISEHNRLYWYRQTLGQGPEFLTYFQNEAQLEKSRLLSDRFSAERPKGSFSTLEIQRTEQGDSAMYLCASSLARGGAGNTIYFGEGSWLTVV.

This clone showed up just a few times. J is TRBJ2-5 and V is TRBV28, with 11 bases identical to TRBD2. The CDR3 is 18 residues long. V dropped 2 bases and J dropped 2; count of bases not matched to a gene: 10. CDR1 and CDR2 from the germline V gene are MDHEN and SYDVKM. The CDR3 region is CASSLGSSGRLRQETQYF. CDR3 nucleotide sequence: TGTGCCAGCAGTTTAGGGTCTAGCGGGAGGCTTAGACAAGAGACCCAGTACTTC. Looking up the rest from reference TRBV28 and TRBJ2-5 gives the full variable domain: DVKVTQSSRYLVKRTGEKVFLECVQDMDHENMFWYRQDPGLGLRLIYFSYDVKMKEKGDIPEGYSVSREKKERFSLILESASTNQTSMYLCASSLGSSGRLRQETQYFGPGTRLLVL.

CDR3 sequence reads: CASSRQGSTNGYTF. CDR3 in DNA: TGTGCCAGCAGTAGACAGGGAAGCACAAATGGCTACACCTTC. J is TRBJ1-2 and V is TRBV28, with 7 bases matching TRBD1. J lost 6 bases, V lost 5 bases, and 9 bases had no gene match. The CDR3 has 14 residues. CDR1 and CDR2 from the germline V gene are MDHEN and SYDVKM.

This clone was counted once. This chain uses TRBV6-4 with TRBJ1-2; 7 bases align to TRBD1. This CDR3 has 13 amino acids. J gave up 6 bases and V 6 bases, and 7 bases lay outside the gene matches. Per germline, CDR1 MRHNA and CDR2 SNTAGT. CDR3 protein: CASRPGTADGYTF. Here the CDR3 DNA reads TGTGCCAGCAGACCCGGGACAGCCGATGGCTACACCTTC.

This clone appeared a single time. DNA of the CDR3: TGTGCCAGCAGCAACTTGGGACAGATCCGATCCTACGAGCAGTACTTC. Residues: CASSNLGQIRSYEQYF. The V and J genes are TRBV5-4 and TRBJ2-7; 7 positions agree with TRBD1. The CDR3 covers 16 residues. The V and J ends lost 4 bases and 1 base, in that order; junction bases with no gene match: 11. CDR1 SGHNT and CDR2 YYREEE come from the germline V gene (reference sequence).

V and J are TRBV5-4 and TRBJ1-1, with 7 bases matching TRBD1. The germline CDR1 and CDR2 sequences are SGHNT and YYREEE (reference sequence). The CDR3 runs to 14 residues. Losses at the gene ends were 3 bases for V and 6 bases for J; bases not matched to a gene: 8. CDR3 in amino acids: CASSSGTDLSEAFF. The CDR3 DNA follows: TGTGCCAGCAGCTCTGGGACAGATTTGTCTGAAGCTTTCTTT.

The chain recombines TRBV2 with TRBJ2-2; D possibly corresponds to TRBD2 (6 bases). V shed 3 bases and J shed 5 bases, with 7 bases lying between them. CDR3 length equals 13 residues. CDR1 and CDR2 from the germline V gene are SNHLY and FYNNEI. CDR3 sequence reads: CASSEGGTGELFF. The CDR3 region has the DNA TGTGCCAGCAGTGAGGGAGGAACCGGGGAGCTGTTTTTT.

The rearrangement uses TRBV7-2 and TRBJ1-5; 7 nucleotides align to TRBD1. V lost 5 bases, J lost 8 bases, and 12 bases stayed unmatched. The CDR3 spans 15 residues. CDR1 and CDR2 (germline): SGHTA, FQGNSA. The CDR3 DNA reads TGTGCCAGCAGCCCTAACAGGGGCAATATCGAGCCCCAGCATTTT. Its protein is CASSPNRGNIEPQHF.

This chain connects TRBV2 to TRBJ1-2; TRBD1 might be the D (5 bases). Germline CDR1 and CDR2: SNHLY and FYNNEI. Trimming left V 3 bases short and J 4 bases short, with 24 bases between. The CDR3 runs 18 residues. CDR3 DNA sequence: TGTGCCAGCAGTGACGAATTCGGGGGGGGATTCCGTGGCTATGGCTACACCTTC. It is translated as CASSDEFGGGFRGYGYTF.

CDR3 protein: CASSQAPGLVSEQYF. The CDR3 DNA is TGTGCCAGCAGCCAGGCGCCGGGACTAGTTAGCGAGCAGTACTTC. This chain connects TRBV5-4 to TRBJ2-5, with 8 bases fitting TRBD2. Matching the DNA end better, TRBJ2-7 makes the J call doubtful. From germline, CDR1 is SGHNT and CDR2 YYREEE (reference sequence). The CDR3 is 15 residues long.

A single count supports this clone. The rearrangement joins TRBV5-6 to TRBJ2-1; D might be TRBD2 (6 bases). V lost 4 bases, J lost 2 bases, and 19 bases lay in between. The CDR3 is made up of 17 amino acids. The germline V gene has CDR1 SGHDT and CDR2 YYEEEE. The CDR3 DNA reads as TGTGCCAGCAGCCCCCCCACTCCCGGACTAACCTACAATGAGCAGTTCTTC. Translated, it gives CASSPPTPGLTYNEQFF. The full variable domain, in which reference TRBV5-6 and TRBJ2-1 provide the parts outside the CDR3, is DAGVTQSPTHLIKTRGQQVTLRCSPKSGHDTVSWYQQALGQGPQFIFQYYEEEERQRGNFPDRFSGHQFPNYSSELNVNALLLGDSALYLCASSPPTPGLTYNEQFFGPGTRLTVL.

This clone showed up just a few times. CDR3 amino acids: CASSVDRGGDEQFF. The CDR3 coding sequence is TGTGCCAGCAGCGTAGACAGGGGGGGGGATGAGCAGTTCTTC. The chain couples TRBV9 to TRBJ2-1; D is possibly TRBD1 (8 bases). CDR3 length: 14 amino acids. CDR1 SGDLS and CDR2 YYNGEE come from the germline V gene. V was cut by 0 bases and J by 8 bases, with 12 bases left in between.